A single sample gave rise to the 7 T cell receptor beta chains below, sequenced in a study of T cell changes during pregnancy in multiple sclerosis. Clones were sequenced by immunoSEQ multiplex PCR, and TCRdb holds only the in-frame ones, with some missing. The data hold roughly 72,000 clones, with 80% to 90% observed a single time. The material was peripheral blood, obtained in the first trimester of pregnancy. The source is a female donor in good health, enrolled as a control in a pregnancy study.

Of note for this clone: The sample carries other DNA sequences with the same CDR3. This rearrangement joins TRBV5-6 to TRBJ1-3; D is undetermined. V lost 2 bases and J 0 bases, leaving 6 bases between the germline ends. CDR1 and CDR2 from the germline V gene are SGHDT and YYEEEE. The CDR3 is made up of 14 amino acids. CDR3 residues: CASSFPFSGNTIYF. The CDR3 region has the DNA TGTGCCAGCAGCTTCCCATTCTCTGGAAACACCATATATTTT.

V gene TRBV27 combines with J gene TRBJ2-1; D call uncertain. The CDR3 is 15 amino acids. V shed 5 bases and J shed 2 bases, with 13 bases lying between them. Per germline, CDR1 MNHEY and CDR2 SMNVEV (reference sequence). This CDR3 reads CASSVRALPYNEQFF. The CDR3 DNA follows: TGTGCCAGCAGTGTTAGAGCCCTCCCCTACAATGAGCAGTTCTTC.

This chain connects TRBV6-6 to TRBJ2-5; 11 bases align to TRBD2. V shed 6 bases and J 2 bases; nucleotides not matched to a gene: 5. CDR1 and CDR2 (germline): MNHNY, SVGAGI (reference sequence). This CDR3 contains 15 residues. The CDR3 loop is CASSSGTSGQETQYF. As DNA, the CDR3 is TGTGCCAGCAGCTCGGGGACTAGCGGACAAGAGACCCAGTACTTC.

This chain joins TRBV6-4 and TRBJ2-3; 8 bases line up with TRBD2. After removal of 4 bases from V and 4 bases from J, the junction contained 4 bases not matched to a gene. CDR3 size: 14 residues. Germline loops: CDR1 MRHNA, CDR2 SNTAGT. The CDR3 protein is CASSVAGGSDTQYF. The DNA of the CDR3 is TGTGCCAGCAGTGTGGCGGGGGGATCAGATACGCAGTATTTT.

In nucleotides, the CDR3 is TGTGCCAGCAGCTTACGCGGGGGGAAAGAGACCCAGTACTTC. Translating it yields CASSLRGGKETQYF. The chain has TRBV7-9 and TRBJ2-5, with 8 bases matching TRBD2. V lost 2 bases to trimming and J lost 3 bases; unmatched junction nucleotides: 2. Germline V gene sequence: CDR1 SEHNR, CDR2 FQNEAQ (reference sequence). There are 14 residues in the CDR3.

The chain employs TRBV19 and TRBJ1-2; D is unclear. Trimming pared 3 bases from V and 2 bases from J, leaving 13 bases between. There are 15 residues in the CDR3. Germline loops: CDR1 LNHDA, CDR2 SQIVND (reference sequence). The CDR3 spells CASSIPVALNYGYTF. Here the CDR3 DNA reads TGTGCCAGTAGTATCCCCGTGGCACTAAACTATGGCTACACCTTC.

The chain uses TRBV11-2 and TRBJ2-1; tentatively, D is TRBD2 (7 bases). CDR3 length equals 18 residues. V was clipped by 4 bases and J by 4 bases, with 23 bases between them. In germline, CDR1 is SGHAT, CDR2 FQNNGV. The CDR3 sequence is CASSSRGFMRGTYNEQFF. The CDR3 DNA reads TGTGCCAGCAGCTCCAGGGGTTTTATGCGGGGGACGTACAATGAGCAGTTCTTC.